This T cell receptor beta chain appears in the sequencing data of a study of cytomegalovirus exposure and HLA in healthy donors. Study details: A prior analysis found 117 million unique TCR beta sequences from some 190 million T cells.

Study conclusions and caveats: There were reportedly fewer N-insertions in an Asian-associated ancestry cluster than the roughly 670-donor mean, in a later analysis. Only CMV serostatus was available as immune exposure information. The presence/absence work took it that sequencing depth was about the same across donors.

Use of 60 Vbeta and 13 Jbeta primers characterized the PCR. The protocol was immunoSEQ multiplex PCR, while the TCRdb copy is restricted to in-frame clones and leaves out a portion. The sample yields approximately 110,000 clones, approximately 69% seen once. Germline lookup yields CDR1 SGHRS and CDR2 YFSETQ. This CDR3 is 14 amino acids long. With V trimmed by 4 bases and J by 4 bases, 6 bases remained unmatched. In regard to this clone: As yet, its antigen is unknown.

This receptor was obtained from a young man in good health and CMV-seronegative. Material for sequencing was PBMCs. The rearrangement uses TRBV5-1 and TRBJ1-1; 8 positions agree with TRBD1. The CDR3 bases are TGCGCCAGCAGCAGAGACAGGGGTTCCACTGAAGCTTTCTTT. Translating gives CASSRDRGSTEAFF.